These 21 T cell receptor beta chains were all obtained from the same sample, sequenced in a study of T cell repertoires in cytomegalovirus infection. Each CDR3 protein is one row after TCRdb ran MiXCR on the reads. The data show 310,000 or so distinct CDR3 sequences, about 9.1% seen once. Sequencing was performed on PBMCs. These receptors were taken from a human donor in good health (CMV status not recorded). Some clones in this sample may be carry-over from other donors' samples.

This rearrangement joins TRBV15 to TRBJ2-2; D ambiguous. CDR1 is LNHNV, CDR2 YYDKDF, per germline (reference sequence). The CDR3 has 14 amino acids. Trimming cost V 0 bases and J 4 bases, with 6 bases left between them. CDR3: CATSRDRFTGELFF. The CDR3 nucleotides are TGTGCCACCAGCAGAGATAGGTTCACCGGGGAGCTGTTTTTT.

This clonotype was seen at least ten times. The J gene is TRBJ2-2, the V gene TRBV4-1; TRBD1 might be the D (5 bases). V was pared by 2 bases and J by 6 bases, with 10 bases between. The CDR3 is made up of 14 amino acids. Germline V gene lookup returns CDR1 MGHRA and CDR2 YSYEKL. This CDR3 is CASSQYQGPGELFF. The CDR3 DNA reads TGCGCCAGCAGCCAATATCAGGGTCCCGGGGAGCTGTTTTTT.

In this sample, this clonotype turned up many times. This chain's CDR3 is CASSLRQTEAFF. The CDR3 bases are TGTGCCAGCAGCTTAAGACAGACTGAAGCTTTCTTT. The chain employs TRBV7-9 and TRBJ1-1, with D possibly being TRBD1 (5 bases). The V and J ends lost 2 bases and 5 bases respectively, with 6 bases between them. The length of the CDR3 is 12 residues. Germline CDR1 is SEHNR and CDR2 is FQNEAQ (reference sequence).

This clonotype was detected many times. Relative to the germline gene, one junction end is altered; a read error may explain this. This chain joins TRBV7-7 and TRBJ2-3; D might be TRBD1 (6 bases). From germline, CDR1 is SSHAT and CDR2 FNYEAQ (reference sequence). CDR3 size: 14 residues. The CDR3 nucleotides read TGTGCTAGCAGCACACAGGGAGCCACAGATACGCAGTATTTT. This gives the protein CASSTQGATDTQYF.

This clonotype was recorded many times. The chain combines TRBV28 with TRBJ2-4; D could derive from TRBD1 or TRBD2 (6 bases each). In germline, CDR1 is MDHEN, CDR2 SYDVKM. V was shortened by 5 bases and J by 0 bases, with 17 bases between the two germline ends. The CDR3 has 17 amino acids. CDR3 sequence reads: CASSTLRGALAKNIQYF. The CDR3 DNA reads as TGTGCCAGCAGTACCTTAAGGGGGGCTCTAGCCAAAAACATTCAGTACTTC.

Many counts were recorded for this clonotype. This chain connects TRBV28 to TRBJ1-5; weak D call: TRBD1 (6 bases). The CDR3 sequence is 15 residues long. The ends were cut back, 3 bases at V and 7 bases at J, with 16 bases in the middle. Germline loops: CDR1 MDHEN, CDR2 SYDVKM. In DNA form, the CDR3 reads TGTGCCAGCAGTTTGCAAACAGGGTCTCCACAGCCCCAGCATTTT. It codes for CASSLQTGSPQPQHF.

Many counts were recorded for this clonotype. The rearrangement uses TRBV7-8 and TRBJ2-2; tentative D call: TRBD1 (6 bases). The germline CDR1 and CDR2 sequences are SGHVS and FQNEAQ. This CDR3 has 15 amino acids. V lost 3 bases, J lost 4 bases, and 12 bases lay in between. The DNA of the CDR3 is TGTGCCAGCAGCTTCCTTAGACAGGCCACCGGGGAGCTGTTTTTT. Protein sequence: CASSFLRQATGELFF. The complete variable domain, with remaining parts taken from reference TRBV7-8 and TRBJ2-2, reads GAGVSQSPRYKVAKRGQDVALRCDPISGHVSLFWYQQALGQGPEFLTYFQNEAQLDKSGLPSDRFFAERPEGSVSTLKIQRTQQEDSAVYLCASSFLRQATGELFFGEGSRLTVL.

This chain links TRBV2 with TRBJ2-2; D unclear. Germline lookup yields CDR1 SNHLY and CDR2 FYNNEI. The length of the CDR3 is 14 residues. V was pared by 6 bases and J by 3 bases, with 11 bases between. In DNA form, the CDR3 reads TGTGCCAGCAGCGTGGAACACTACACCGGGGAGCTGTTTTTT. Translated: CASSVEHYTGELFF.

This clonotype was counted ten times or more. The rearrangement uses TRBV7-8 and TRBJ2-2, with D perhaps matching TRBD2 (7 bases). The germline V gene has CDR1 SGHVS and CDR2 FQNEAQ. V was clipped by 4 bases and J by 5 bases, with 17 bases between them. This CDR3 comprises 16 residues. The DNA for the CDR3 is TGTGCCAGCAGCTCTCCTGGGGGGGGGCGGACCGGGGAGCTGTTTTTT. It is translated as CASSSPGGGRTGELFF.

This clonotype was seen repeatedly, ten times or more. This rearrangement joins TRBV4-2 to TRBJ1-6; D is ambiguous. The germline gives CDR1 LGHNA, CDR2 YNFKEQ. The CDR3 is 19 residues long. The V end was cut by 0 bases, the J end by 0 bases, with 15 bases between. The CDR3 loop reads CASSQDNEGPLSYNSPLHF. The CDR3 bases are TGTGCCAGCAGCCAAGATAACGAGGGCCCTCTCTCCTATAATTCACCCCTCCACTTT.

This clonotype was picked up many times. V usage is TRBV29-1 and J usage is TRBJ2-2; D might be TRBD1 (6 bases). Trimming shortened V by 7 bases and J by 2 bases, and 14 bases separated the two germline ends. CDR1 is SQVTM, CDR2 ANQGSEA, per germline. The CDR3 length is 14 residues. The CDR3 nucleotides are TGCAGCGCGTCGACAGGACCAAACACCGGGGAGCTGTTTTTT. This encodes CSASTGPNTGELFF.

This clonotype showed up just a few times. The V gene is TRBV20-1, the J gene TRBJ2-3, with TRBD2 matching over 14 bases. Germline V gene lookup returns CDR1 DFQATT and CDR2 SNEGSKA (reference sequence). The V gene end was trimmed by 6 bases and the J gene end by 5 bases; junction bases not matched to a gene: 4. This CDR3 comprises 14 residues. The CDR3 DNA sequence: TGCAGTGCGCGGGGACTAGCGGGGGAAGATACGCAGTATTTT. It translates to CSARGLAGEDTQYF.

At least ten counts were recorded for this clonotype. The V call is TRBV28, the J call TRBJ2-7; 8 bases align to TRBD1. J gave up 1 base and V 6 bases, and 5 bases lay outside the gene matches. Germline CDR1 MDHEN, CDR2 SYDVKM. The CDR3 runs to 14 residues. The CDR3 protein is CASRPRDRSYEQYF. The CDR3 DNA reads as TGTGCCAGCAGACCCCGGGACAGGTCCTACGAGCAGTACTTC.

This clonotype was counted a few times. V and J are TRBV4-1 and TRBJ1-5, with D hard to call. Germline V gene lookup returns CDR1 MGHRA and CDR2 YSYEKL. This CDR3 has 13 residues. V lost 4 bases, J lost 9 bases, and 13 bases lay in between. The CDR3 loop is CASSPQESGPQHF. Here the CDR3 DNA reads TGCGCCAGCAGCCCCCAGGAGTCCGGGCCCCAGCATTTT.

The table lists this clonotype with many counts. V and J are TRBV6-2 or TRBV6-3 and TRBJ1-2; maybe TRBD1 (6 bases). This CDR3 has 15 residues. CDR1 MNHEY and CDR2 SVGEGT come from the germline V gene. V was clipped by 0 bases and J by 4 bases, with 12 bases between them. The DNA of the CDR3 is TGTGCCAGCAGTTACTCGAGAAACAGGGTCTATGGCTACACCTTC. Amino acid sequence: CASSYSRNRVYGYTF.

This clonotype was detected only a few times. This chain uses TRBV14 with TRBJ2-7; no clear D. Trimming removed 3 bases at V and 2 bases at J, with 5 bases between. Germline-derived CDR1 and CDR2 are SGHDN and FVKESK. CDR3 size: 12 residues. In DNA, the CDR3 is TGTGCCAGCAGCCATTCGCCCTACGAGCAGTACGTC. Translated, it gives CASSHSPYEQYV.

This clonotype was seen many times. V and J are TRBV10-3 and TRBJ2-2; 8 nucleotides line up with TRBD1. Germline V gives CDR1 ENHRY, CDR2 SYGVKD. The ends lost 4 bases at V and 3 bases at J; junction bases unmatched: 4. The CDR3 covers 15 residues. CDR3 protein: CAISGGQEDTGELFF. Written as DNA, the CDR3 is TGTGCCATCAGTGGGGGACAGGAAGACACCGGGGAGCTGTTTTTT.

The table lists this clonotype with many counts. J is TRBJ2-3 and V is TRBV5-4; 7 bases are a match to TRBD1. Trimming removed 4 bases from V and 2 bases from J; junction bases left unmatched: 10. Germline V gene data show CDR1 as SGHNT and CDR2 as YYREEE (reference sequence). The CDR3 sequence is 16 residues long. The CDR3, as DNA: TGTGCCAGCAGCGCACCCCGGGACAGAGACACAGATACGCAGTATTTT. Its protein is CASSAPRDRDTDTQYF.

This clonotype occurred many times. As DNA, the CDR3 is TGTGCCAGCAGCTCCGAGGACGGGACACAGTTCTTC. Amino acid sequence: CASSSEDGTQFF. The chain is built from TRBV7-2 and TRBJ2-1, with a weak D call TRBD1 (6 bases). The CDR3 runs to 12 residues. Germline loops: CDR1 SGHTA, CDR2 FQGNSA. V was clipped by 4 bases and J by 13 bases, with 14 bases between them.

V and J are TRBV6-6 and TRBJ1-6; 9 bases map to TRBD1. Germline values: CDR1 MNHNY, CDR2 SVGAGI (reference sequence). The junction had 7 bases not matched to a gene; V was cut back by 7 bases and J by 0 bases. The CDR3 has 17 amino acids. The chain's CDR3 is CASNRDRASSYNSPLHF. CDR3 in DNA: TGTGCCAGCAACCGGGACAGGGCGAGCTCCTATAATTCACCCCTCCACTTT.

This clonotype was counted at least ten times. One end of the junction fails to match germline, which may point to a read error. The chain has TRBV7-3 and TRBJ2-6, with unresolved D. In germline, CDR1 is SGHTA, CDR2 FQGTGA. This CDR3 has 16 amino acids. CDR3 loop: CASSARTGSRANVLTF. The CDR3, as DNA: TGTGCCAGCAGCGCCAGGACGGGCTCTAGGGCCAACGTCCTGACTTTC. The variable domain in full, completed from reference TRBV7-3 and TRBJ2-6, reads GAGVSQTPSNKVTEKGKYVELRCDPISGHTALYWYRQSLGQGPEFLIYFQGTGAADDSGLPNDRFFAVRPEGSVSTLKIQRTERGDSAVYLCASSARTGSRANVLTFGAGSRLTVL.